This T cell receptor (beta chain) was observed in a study of PD-L1 blockade in urothelial cancer. Profiled with immunoSEQ multiplex PCR; TCRdb holds only in-frame clones, not every one. The sample carries 55,000 to 70,000 clones, roughly 87% recorded once. CDR1 is SGHRS, CDR2 YFSETQ, per germline. The J segment lost 4 bases and the V segment lost 0 bases, leaving 7 bases of the junction unmatched. The CDR3 sequence is 16 residues long. The source was PBMCs, collected around atezolizumab (anti-PD-L1) treatment. The TCR originated in a man in his 70s with urothelial cancer. V usage is TRBV5-1 and J usage is TRBJ2-1, with 7 nucleotides matching TRBD2. CDR3: CASSLGAGESYNEQFF. In DNA form, the CDR3 reads TGCGCCAGCAGCTTGGGGGCGGGAGAGTCTTACAATGAGCAGTTCTTC.